Listed here is a single T cell receptor beta chain. Its antigen is unknown. The sample belongs to a study of immune evolution from preneoplasia to lung adenocarcinoma. Patient tissue came from resections in Japan or China, 2014–2017. Findings of the study overall: Later-stage lesions seemingly showed higher T cell density and diversity than normal lung.

Germline V lookup: CDR1 SEHNR, CDR2 FQNEAQ (reference sequence). With 4 bases removed from V and 4 bases from J, the gap between germline ends came to 11 bases. This CDR3 is built from 14 residues. TCRdb's table, derived via immunoSEQ multiplex PCR, lists solely in-frame clones and lacks some. The table lists some 11,000 clones, approximately 86% of them singletons. This rearrangement joins TRBV7-9 to TRBJ1-3; D may be TRBD1 (5 bases). Sequenced material: FFPE minimally invasive lung adenocarcinoma tissue. This receptor was taken from a person aged 65 to 85 with lung adenocarcinoma. The CDR3 DNA reads TGTGCCAGCAGCTCTACCGGGGCCGGAAACACCATATATTTT. Its protein is CASSSTGAGNTIYF.